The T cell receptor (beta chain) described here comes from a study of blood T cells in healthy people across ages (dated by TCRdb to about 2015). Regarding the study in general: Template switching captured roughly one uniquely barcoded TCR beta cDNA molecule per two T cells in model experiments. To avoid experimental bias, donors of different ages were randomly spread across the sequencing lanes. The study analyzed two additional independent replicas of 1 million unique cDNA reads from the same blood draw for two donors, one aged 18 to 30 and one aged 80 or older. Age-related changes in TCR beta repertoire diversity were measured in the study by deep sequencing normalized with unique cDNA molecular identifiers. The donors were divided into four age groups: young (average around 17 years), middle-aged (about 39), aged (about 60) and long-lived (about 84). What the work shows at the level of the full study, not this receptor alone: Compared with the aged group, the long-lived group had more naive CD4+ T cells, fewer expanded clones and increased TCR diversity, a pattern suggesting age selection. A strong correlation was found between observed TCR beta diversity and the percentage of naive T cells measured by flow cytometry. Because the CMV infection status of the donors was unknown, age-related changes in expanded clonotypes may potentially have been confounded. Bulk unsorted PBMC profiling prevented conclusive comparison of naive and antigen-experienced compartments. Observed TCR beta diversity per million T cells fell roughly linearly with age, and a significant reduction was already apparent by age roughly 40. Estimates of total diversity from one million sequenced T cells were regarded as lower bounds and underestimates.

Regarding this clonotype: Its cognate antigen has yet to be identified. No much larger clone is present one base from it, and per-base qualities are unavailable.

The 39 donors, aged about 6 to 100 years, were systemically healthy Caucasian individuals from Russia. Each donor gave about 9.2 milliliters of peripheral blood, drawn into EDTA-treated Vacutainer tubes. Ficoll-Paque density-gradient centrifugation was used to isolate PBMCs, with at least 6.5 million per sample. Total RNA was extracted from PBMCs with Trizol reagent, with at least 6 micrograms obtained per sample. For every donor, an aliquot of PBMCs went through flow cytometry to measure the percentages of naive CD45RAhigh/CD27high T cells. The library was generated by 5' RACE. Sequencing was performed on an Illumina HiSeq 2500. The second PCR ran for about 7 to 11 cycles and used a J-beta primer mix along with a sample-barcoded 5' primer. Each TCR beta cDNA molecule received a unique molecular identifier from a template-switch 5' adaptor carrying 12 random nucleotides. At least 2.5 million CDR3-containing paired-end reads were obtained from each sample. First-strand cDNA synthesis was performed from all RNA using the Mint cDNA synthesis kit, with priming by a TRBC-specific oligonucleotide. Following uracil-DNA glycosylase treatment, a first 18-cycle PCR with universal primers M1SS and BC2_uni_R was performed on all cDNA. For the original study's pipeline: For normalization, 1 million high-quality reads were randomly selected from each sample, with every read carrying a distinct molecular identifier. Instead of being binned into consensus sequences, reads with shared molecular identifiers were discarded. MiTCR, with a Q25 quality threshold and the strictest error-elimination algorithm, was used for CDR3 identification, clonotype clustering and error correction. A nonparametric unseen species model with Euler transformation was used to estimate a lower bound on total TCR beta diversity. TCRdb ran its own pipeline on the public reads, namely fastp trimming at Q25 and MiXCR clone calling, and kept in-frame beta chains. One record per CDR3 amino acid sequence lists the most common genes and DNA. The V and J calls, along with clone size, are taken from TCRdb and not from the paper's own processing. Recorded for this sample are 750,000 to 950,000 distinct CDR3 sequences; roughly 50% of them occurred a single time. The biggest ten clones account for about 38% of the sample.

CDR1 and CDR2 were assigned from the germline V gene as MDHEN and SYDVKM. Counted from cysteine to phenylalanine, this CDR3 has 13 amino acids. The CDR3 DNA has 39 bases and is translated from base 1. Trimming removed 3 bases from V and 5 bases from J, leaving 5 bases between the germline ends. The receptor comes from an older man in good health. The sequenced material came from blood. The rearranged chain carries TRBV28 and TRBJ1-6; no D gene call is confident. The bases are TGTGCCAGCAGTTTCCTTGATAATTCACCCCTCCACTTT. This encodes CASSFLDNSPLHF.